This TCR beta chain was captured in a study of blood T cells in healthy people across ages. A second about 6 to 12 cycle PCR used barcoded and J-beta primers. Every cDNA molecule carried a tag from a template-switch adaptor bearing 12 random nucleotides. In TCRdb, the 5' RACE reads were re-called with MiXCR into one record per CDR3 protein. The repertoire holds 700,000 to 850,000 distinct CDR3 sequences, with about 37% as singletons. As to this clonotype: The target antigen is unknown.

CDR1 is SGHTA and CDR2 is FQGTGA in the germline V gene. Trimming shortened V by 1 base and J by 2 bases, and 16 bases separated the two germline ends. The CDR3 has 17 amino acids. General observations from the study: Whereas aged donors had fewer naive CD4+ cells, long-lived donors had more of them and higher diversity. Diversity estimates drawn from one million T cells were deemed underestimates.

Peripheral blood, about 9.3 milliliters per donor, was collected. This receptor was identified in a man aged 18 to 29 in good health. This chain joins TRBV7-3 and TRBJ2-3; D may be TRBD1 (6 bases). Material: blood. In DNA form, the CDR3 reads TGTGCCAGCAGCTTAAACTCCCCGGACAGTACCACAGATACGCAGTATTTT. It specifies CASSLNSPDSTTDTQYF.